These T cell receptor beta chains were read from a single sample in a study of regulatory T cells in long-lasting Graves disease. Using its own MiXCR run on the multiplex PCR reads, TCRdb lists one record per CDR3 protein. The sample consists of 350,000 to 500,000 distinct CDR3 sequences, 14% of them appearing once. The same data also went into a second study, on T cells in Graves' hyperthyroidism and ophthalmopathy.

This material consisted of peripheral blood mononuclear cells (PBMCs), taken at new diagnosis, from a patient treated with antithyroid drugs. These receptors were taken from a woman aged 45-59 years with Graves disease. Both conserved end residues are part of each CDR3. A D gene is named only where the DNA matches it firmly. Some rows mark clone size as missing; the rest say once, few, many or name a class of expanded clone.

clone size,D gene,J gene,V gene,CDR3 protein,CDR3 DNA
few,NA,TRBJ2-4,TRBV4-1,CASSNYPGLGNQYF,TGCGCCAGCAGCAACTACCCGGGACTCGGGAATCAGTACTTC
many,TRBD2,TRBJ2-1,TRBV5-1,CASSTWSTSEDNEQFF,TGCGCCAGCAGCACTTGGTCGACTAGCGAAGACAATGAGCAGTTCTTC
many,TRBD2,TRBJ2-1,TRBV28,CASSPEIGLAVNIYNEQFF,TGTGCCAGCAGTCCCGAAATAGGACTAGCGGTGAATATCTACAATGAGCAGTTCTTC
many,TRBD2,TRBJ2-4,TRBV2,CASSEEAGGLKNIQYF,TGTGCCAGCAGTGAAGAGGCGGGAGGGCTCAAAAACATTCAGTACTTC
many,NA,TRBJ2-3,TRBV11-2,CASSLRGWATDTQYF,TGTGCCAGCAGCTTACGTGGGTGGGCCACAGATACGCAGTATTTT
few,NA,TRBJ2-7,TRBV4-1,CASSQEGLTYEQYF,TGCGCCAGCAGCCAAGAGGGTTTAACCTACGAGCAGTACTTC
many,NA,TRBJ2-7,TRBV5-1,CASRIASTGTTYEQYF,TGCGCCAGCAGAATTGCATCTACAGGAACCACCTACGAGCAGTACTTC
NA,NA,TRBJ1-4,TRBV12-3/TRBV12-4,CASRGEKLFF,TGTGCCAGCAGAGGGGAAAAACTGTTTTTT
many,NA,TRBJ1-5,TRBV28,CASSLGQTNQPQHF,TGTGCCAGCAGTTTAGGACAGACCAATCAGCCCCAGCATTTT
NA,NA,TRBJ1-5,TRBV2,CASSAAYRENQPRHF,TGTGCCAGCAGTGCAGCTTACAGGGAAAATCAGCCCCGGCATTTT
many,NA,TRBJ1-5,TRBV28,CASSSPGHPNQPQHF,TGTGCCAGCAGTTCACCGGGACACCCAAATCAGCCCCAGCATTTT
many,NA,TRBJ2-4,TRBV7-8,CASSFSSVVAKNIQYF,TGTGCCAGCAGCTTTAGTAGCGTTGTCGCCAAAAACATTCAGTACTTC
many,TRBD1,TRBJ1-2,TRBV12-3/TRBV12-4,CASSRGQGITGYTF,TGTGCCAGCAGCCGGGGACAGGGTATAACGGGCTACACCTTC
many,NA,TRBJ1-1,TRBV2,CASTLGQLATEAFF,TGTGCCAGCACCCTCGGGCAGTTAGCGACTGAAGCTTTCTTT
few,NA,TRBJ2-4,TRBV7-6,CASSLGQDANIQYF,TGTGCCAGCAGCTTAGGGCAGGACGCAAACATTCAGTACTTC
many,TRBD2,TRBJ2-1,TRBV3-1,CASSQDRSLAGDQNEQFF,TGTGCCAGCAGCCAAGATAGAAGCCTAGCGGGAGATCAGAATGAGCAGTTCTTC
NA,TRBD1,TRBJ2-5,TRBV10-3,CAISASDRGKTQYF,TGTGCCATCAGCGCCTCGGACAGGGGAAAGACCCAGTACTTC